Reported below is one T cell receptor beta chain. This entry belongs to a study of patients and donors after allogeneic stem cell transplantation. The V and J ends lost 7 bases and 2 bases respectively, with 23 bases between them. CDR3 length equals 18 residues. TCRdb re-called the RT-PCR reads with MiXCR, one entry per CDR3 protein. This repertoire shows some 880,000 distinct CDR3 sequences, over 15% found once; its top ten account for around 6%. The clonotype originates from a human donor who was either an allogeneic HSCT recipient or a stem cell or donor lymphocyte infusion donor (not recorded which). It is not recorded whose cells these are; they may come from a transplant donor. The V and J genes are TRBV12-3 or TRBV12-4 and TRBJ2-2; perhaps TRBD1 as D (5 bases). The sequenced sample consisted of blood, either unsorted or a sorted T cell fraction (not recorded which). Written as DNA, the CDR3 is TGTGCCAGCACCAAACTGGCAGGGCAGGCCGCAAACACCGGGGAGCTGTTTTTT. Amino acid sequence: CASTKLAGQAANTGELFF.